Below, 7 T cell receptor beta chains from the same sample are listed, as sequenced in a study of CD8 T cells in Susac syndrome. RNA in amounts of roughly 0.5 to 1 ug was reverse transcribed with random hexamers. TCRdb independently ran MiXCR on the immunoSEQ multiplex PCR reads; one entry per CDR3 protein. The sample contains fewer than 200,000 distinct CDR3 sequences, roughly 96% of which appear only once. Sequencing was performed on CD8+ T cells from PBMCs. The receptors come from a human donor with multiple sclerosis.

The genes are TRBV7-9 and TRBJ2-3, with 11 bases matching TRBD2. There are 17 residues in the CDR3. With V trimmed by 3 bases and J by 4 bases, 9 bases remained unmatched. Germline V gene sequence: CDR1 SEHNR, CDR2 FQNEAQ (reference sequence). The CDR3 loop is CASSLATSGRGSDTQYF. The CDR3 DNA follows: TGTGCCAGCAGCTTGGCCACTAGCGGGAGAGGCTCAGATACGCAGTATTTT.

The chain uses TRBV7-9 and TRBJ2-3; D perhaps matches TRBD1 (6 bases). This CDR3 is built from 17 residues. Germline lookup yields CDR1 SEHNR and CDR2 FQNEAQ (reference sequence). V gave up 5 bases and J gave up 4 bases, with 22 bases separating them. The CDR3 nucleotides are TGTGCCAGCAGCCTAACTAGTCAGGGAAGGACAGCAGATACGCAGTATTTT. Its translation is CASSLTSQGRTADTQYF.

The gene calls are TRBV6-1 and TRBJ2-7; the D is unclear. The length of the CDR3 is 14 residues. Looked up from germline, CDR1 is MNHNS and CDR2 is SASEGT. V dropped 0 bases and J dropped 4 bases, with 10 bases sitting between them. As DNA, the CDR3 is TGTGCCAGCAGTGAAGCGGGCGGTTGGTACGAGCAGTACTTC. This codes for CASSEAGGWYEQYF.

The V call is TRBV15, the J call TRBJ1-5, with 7 bases fitting TRBD1. The germline V gene encodes CDR1 LNHNV and CDR2 YYDKDF (reference sequence). The trim removed 2 bases at V and 0 bases at J, leaving 10 bases unmatched. This CDR3 comprises 18 residues. CDR3 coding DNA: TGTGCCACCAGCAGAACAAAACAGGGGACCTATAGCAATCAGCCCCAGCATTTT. This encodes CATSRTKQGTYSNQPQHF.

This clonotype came up once. The V and J genes are TRBV28 and TRBJ1-5; 7 nucleotides align to TRBD1. The germline CDR1 and CDR2 sequences are MDHEN and SYDVKM. The CDR3 consists of 14 residues. V was clipped by 10 bases and J by 4 bases; unmatched bases: 10. The CDR3 bases are TGTGCCACCCGACAGGGCGTGTATAATCAGCCCCAGCATTTT. Its protein product is CATRQGVYNQPQHF.

The chain carries TRBV28 and TRBJ2-7, with D perhaps matching TRBD1 (5 bases). This CDR3 region has 13 residues. Trimming stripped 7 bases from V and 0 bases from J, with 10 bases between. Germline V gene lookup returns CDR1 MDHEN and CDR2 SYDVKM. The CDR3 spells CASTDRSSYEQYF. The DNA for the CDR3 is TGTGCCAGCACCGACAGAAGCTCCTACGAGCAGTACTTC.

The chain couples TRBV7-2 to TRBJ2-3; TRBD2 matches at 8 bases. Trimming removed 6 bases from V and 6 bases from J; junction bases left unmatched: 11. This CDR3 is 15 amino acids long. Germline CDR1 reads SGHTA; CDR2 reads FQGNSA. CDR3 loop: CASSQIAGRWDTQYF. As DNA, the CDR3 is TGTGCCAGCAGTCAGATAGCGGGGAGATGGGATACGCAGTATTTT.